A single sample is the source of the 21 T cell receptor beta chains below, sequenced in a study of graft-versus-host responses after intestinal transplantation (dated by TCRdb to the early 2020s). Library preparation was by the immunoSEQ multiplex PCR assay. The table comes from immuneACCESS by way of TCRdb, which keeps in-frame sequences with V and J called. Part of the clones is missing from these tables; in studies checked, under half for an unresolved V gene and the rest for unknown reasons. A total of roughly 60,000 clones appear in this sample, around nine tenths of them only once. The top ten clones comprise 2.5% to 3% of the sample. Here the sequenced sample was PBMCs, taken less than 130 days after intestinal transplantation. Receptor source: a human patient who received an intestinal transplant, so some T cells may come from the graft donor.

The chain employs TRBV6-5 and TRBJ2-7; tentatively, D is TRBD1 (6 bases). Trimming removed 6 bases at V and 9 bases at J, with 21 bases between. The CDR3 length is 14 residues. Germline V gene data show CDR1 as MNHEY and CDR2 as SVGAGI. CDR3 amino acids: CASSPRQALEGQYF. In DNA form, the CDR3 reads TGTGCCAGCAGCCCCCGACAGGCTCTTGAGGGGCAGTACTTC.

The chain links TRBV4-2 to TRBJ2-1; possibly TRBD2 for D (7 bases). The CDR3 is 15 amino acids. CDR1 is LGHNA, CDR2 YNFKEQ, per germline. Trimming took off 4 bases at V and 8 bases at J, with 18 bases between the two ends. The CDR3 bases are TGTGCCAGCAGCCCCCGGACTAGAGGGGGGTATGAGCAGTTCTTC. It is translated as CASSPRTRGGYEQFF.

This rearrangement joins TRBV28 to TRBJ2-7; possibly TRBD1 or TRBD2 for D (5 bases each). From germline, CDR1 is MDHEN and CDR2 SYDVKM. This CDR3 spans 13 amino acids. Trimming pared 5 bases from V and 5 bases from J, leaving 13 bases between. CDR3 amino acids: CASSLGTPNEQYF. The CDR3 DNA sequence: TGTGCCAGCAGTCTTGGGACGCCTAACGAGCAGTACTTC.

This clone was detected once. V is TRBV5-4 and J is TRBJ2-1; TRBD1 agrees at 9 bases. V lost 4 bases and J lost 3; bases outside the gene matches: 5. This CDR3 has 15 residues. Germline CDR1 reads SGHNT; CDR2 reads YYREEE (reference sequence). CDR3 residues: CASSTRDRVYNEQFF. CDR3 sequence (DNA): TGTGCCAGCAGCACCCGGGACAGGGTCTACAATGAGCAGTTCTTC.

V usage is TRBV21-1 and J usage is TRBJ1-5; the table's TRBD1 call for D was not verified on the DNA. TRBV21-1 is a pseudogene locus. This CDR3 has 17 amino acids. CDR3 sequence: CASSNPVRTGCNQPQHF. CDR3 coding DNA: TGTGCCAGCAGCAACCCGGTGAGGACAGGGTGCAATCAGCCCCAGCATTTT.

The chain joins TRBV27 to TRBJ2-1; no reliable D call. Looked up from germline, CDR1 is MNHEY and CDR2 is SMNVEV (reference sequence). There are 14 residues in the CDR3. V lost 6 bases and J lost 0, with 9 bases in between. The CDR3 reads CASSDWSSYNEQFF. CDR3 nucleotides: TGTGCCAGCAGCGACTGGAGCTCCTACAATGAGCAGTTCTTC.

The rearrangement uses TRBV19 and TRBJ2-1; TRBD1 agrees at 7 bases. CDR3 length: 18 residues. V was clipped by 3 bases and J by 3 bases; unmatched bases: 14. Germline assignment: CDR1 LNHDA and CDR2 SQIVND (reference sequence). CDR3 bases: TGTGCCAGTAGTATGATAGGGGGCCTAGTTTGGGTCTACAATGAGCAGTTCTTC. It encodes CASSMIGGLVWVYNEQFF.

V is TRBV9 and J is TRBJ2-2; D remains ambiguous. The CDR3 covers 12 residues. Germline-derived CDR1 and CDR2 are SGDLS and YYNGEE. V was pared by 3 bases and J by 6 bases, with 6 bases between. DNA for the CDR3: TGTGCCAGCAGCGCAAGCCCCGGGGAGCTGTTTTTT. Its translation is CASSASPGELFF. Combining the CDR3 with reference TRBV9 and TRBJ2-2 gives the whole variable domain DSGVTQTPKHLITATGQRVTLRCSPRSGDLSVYWYQQSLDQGLQFLIQYYNGEERAKGNILERFSAQQFPDLHSELNLSSLELGDSALYFCASSASPGELFFGEGSRLTVL.

The chain uses TRBV19 and TRBJ1-1; D unclear. CDR1 is LNHDA and CDR2 is SQIVND in the germline V gene (reference sequence). This CDR3 has 9 amino acids. V shed 5 bases and J shed 10 bases, with 5 bases lying between them. The CDR3 DNA sequence: TGTGCCAGTAGTCCCGGAGCTTTCTTT. Its protein product is CASSPGAFF.

This chain connects TRBV28 to TRBJ2-3; no clear D gene. Trimming shortened V by 4 bases and J by 2 bases, and 1 base separated the two germline ends. CDR1 MDHEN and CDR2 SYDVKM come from the germline V gene. This CDR3 has 11 residues. This chain's CDR3 is CASSSTDTQYF. The CDR3 nucleotides read TGTGCCAGCAGTTCCACAGATACGCAGTATTTT.

The rearrangement links TRBV5-1 to TRBJ2-7; the match to TRBD2 covers 13 bases. This CDR3 comprises 16 residues. V trimming: 4 bases; J trimming: 6 bases; junction bases outside the gene matches: 10. Germline CDR1 is SGHRS and CDR2 is YFSETQ. CDR3 DNA sequence: TGCGCCAGCAGCCTCCGGACTAGCGGGAGTTCGGTCGAGCAGTACTTC. The encoded protein is CASSLRTSGSSVEQYF.

The chain employs TRBV5-4 and TRBJ2-5; the match to TRBD2 covers 9 bases. CDR1 and CDR2 from the germline V gene are SGHNT and YYREEE (reference sequence). This CDR3 spans 15 amino acids. V was clipped by 0 bases and J by 5 bases; unmatched bases: 5. The CDR3 DNA reads as TGTGCCAGCAGCTTGGAGGCTAGCGGGACGGAGACCCAGTACTTC. It translates to CASSLEASGTETQYF. The full variable domain, in which reference TRBV5-4 and TRBJ2-5 provide the parts outside the CDR3, is ETGVTQSPTHLIKTRGQQVTLRCSSQSGHNTVSWYQQALGQGPQFIFQYYREEENGRGNFPPRFSGLQFPNYSSELNVNALELDDSALYLCASSLEASGTETQYFGPGTRLLVL.

This chain connects TRBV7-9 to TRBJ1-2; D unclear. The CDR3 contains 12 residues. Per the germline V gene, CDR1 is SEHNR and CDR2 is FQNEAQ (reference sequence). V gave up 5 bases and J gave up 3 bases, with 7 bases separating them. CDR3 nucleotide sequence: TGTGCCAGCAGCCCAGCGGACTATGGCTACACCTTC. Translating it yields CASSPADYGYTF.

This chain joins TRBV4-1 and TRBJ1-5; D call uncertain. Per the germline V gene, CDR1 is MGHRA and CDR2 is YSYEKL. The ends were cut back, 3 bases at V and 3 bases at J, with 12 bases in the middle. This CDR3 contains 15 residues. The CDR3 loop is CASSQGDKINQPQHF. DNA of the CDR3: TGCGCCAGCAGCCAGGGTGACAAAATCAATCAGCCCCAGCATTTT.

This clone was counted a single time. The J gene is TRBJ2-1, the V gene TRBV11-1, with a weak D call TRBD1 (8 bases). Trimming pared 3 bases from V and 2 bases from J, leaving 14 bases between. Germline values: CDR1 SGHAT, CDR2 FQDESV (reference sequence). The CDR3 extends over 16 amino acids. The CDR3 region has the DNA TGTGCCAGCAGCTTCTTACAGGGGGGGACCTACAATGAGCAGTTCTTC. This codes for CASSFLQGGTYNEQFF.

The V call is TRBV18, the J call TRBJ2-2; 10 bases are shared with TRBD1. This CDR3 has 15 amino acids. Germline loops: CDR1 KGHSH, CDR2 LQKENI. Unmatched junction bases numbered 3, after V lost 5 bases and J lost 3 bases. DNA of the CDR3: TGTGCCAGCTCAAGACAGGGGGCAGACACCGGGGAGCTGTTTTTT. Its translation: CASSRQGADTGELFF.

The chain carries TRBV11-1 and TRBJ1-6; TRBD1 aligns across 7 bases. The V segment lost 5 bases and the J segment 8 bases; nucleotides outside the gene matches: 6. Germline CDR1 reads SGHAT; CDR2 reads FQDESV (reference sequence). This CDR3 is 14 amino acids long. This CDR3 is CASSAAGTDSPLHF. The CDR3 DNA is TGTGCCAGCAGCGCCGCCGGGACAGATTCACCCCTCCACTTT.

This chain connects TRBV13 to TRBJ2-7, with TRBD2 identical over 8 bases. With 3 bases clipped from V and 1 base from J, the junction kept 5 bases outside the gene matches. The CDR3 loop spans 15 amino acids. Germline V gives CDR1 PRHDT, CDR2 FYEKMQ (reference sequence). The CDR3 DNA is TGTGCCAGCAGCTTGCGGGGGGAGGGGTCCTACGAGCAGTACTTC. Its translation: CASSLRGEGSYEQYF.

The V gene is TRBV6-1, the J gene TRBJ2-5; 8 bases map to TRBD2. V trimming: 6 bases; J trimming: 2 bases; junction bases outside the gene matches: 2. Germline V gene lookup returns CDR1 MNHNS and CDR2 SASEGT. The CDR3 runs to 13 residues. CDR3 region: CASRTSVQETQYF. CDR3 sequence (DNA): TGTGCCAGCAGGACTAGCGTACAAGAGACCCAGTACTTC.

This chain joins TRBV5-5 and TRBJ2-5; 7 positions agree with TRBD2. CDR1 and CDR2 from the germline V gene are SGHKS and YYEKEE (reference sequence). This CDR3 has 14 residues. V was pared by 3 bases and J by 5 bases, with 7 bases of the junction left unmatched. The CDR3 DNA reads TGTGCCAGCAGCTCGACGACTAGCCAGGAGACCCAGTACTTC. Translation: CASSSTTSQETQYF.

The V call is TRBV19, the J call TRBJ2-5; D might be TRBD1 (6 bases). Germline V gene lookup returns CDR1 LNHDA and CDR2 SQIVND (reference sequence). V gave up 5 bases and J gave up 7 bases, with 20 bases separating them. This CDR3 is 15 amino acids long. CDR3 nucleotides: TGTGCCAGTAGTGGGGTGTGGGGACAAGGGGGGACCCAGTACTTC. Translated, it gives CASSGVWGQGGTQYF.